This is a list of T cell receptor beta chains from one sample in a study of blood T cell repertoires in COVID-19. Some clones are missing from TCRdb's copy, which holds only in-frame ones; the method was immunoSEQ multiplex PCR. The data hold approximately 160,000 clones, with approximately 79% observed a single time. Material: peripheral blood. Every receptor here comes from an elderly woman with acute or convalescent COVID-19. CDR3s include the opening cysteine and the closing phenylalanine or tryptophan.

v_gene	j_gene	CDR3aa
TRBV2	TRBJ2-7	CASTEGGGSYEQYF
TRBV7-9	TRBJ1-6	CASSLYPTPAVSPLHF
TRBV27	TRBJ1-2	CASKPGTGGSYGYTF
TRBV4-1	TRBJ2-1	CASSQDPGIRRTEQFF
TRBV5-1	TRBJ2-7	CASSLSQVAYEQYF
TRBV6-6	TRBJ2-7	CASSQLSGTGGFYEQYF
TRBV15	TRBJ2-7	CATSTTGALGEQYF
TRBV20-1	TRBJ1-1	CSASPRGTEAFF
TRBV3-1/TRBV3-2	TRBJ2-7	CASSQAPASYEQYF
TRBV19	TRBJ2-7	CASNIRSGPGQYF
TRBV28	TRBJ2-2	CASSSDRARAGELFF
TRBV27	TRBJ2-1	CASSRLETLSSYNEQFF
TRBV27	TRBJ2-1	CASSLSRLLNEQFF
TRBV2	TRBJ2-7	CASSPRRTRRLAGVHEQYF
TRBV19	TRBJ2-3	CARSNLRGQGDSDTQYF
TRBV5-6	TRBJ2-1	CASSSGHSPYNEQFF
TRBV19	TRBJ2-4	CASRRRESFSIQYF
TRBV21-1	TRBJ1-4	CASSNRDRDVKGDEKLFF
TRBV10-2	TRBJ2-7	CASSEQNRGSYEQYF
TRBV21-1	TRBJ1-5	CASSDGEGEQPQHF
TRBV11-3	TRBJ2-5	CASSRTGVQTQYF
TRBV11-1	TRBJ2-5	CASSLQAHPETQYF
TRBV5-4	TRBJ1-2	CASSLAGQGNGYTF
TRBV19	TRBJ2-5	CASSEQGARETQYF
TRBV29-1	TRBJ1-2	CSVELFGVSDGYTF
TRBV18	TRBJ2-5	CASSRGTQETQYF
TRBV28	TRBJ1-4	CASSFGSEKLFF
TRBV5-1	TRBJ2-1	CASSLGGLAALEQFF
TRBV4-1	TRBJ2-5	CASSHGGNEQETQYF
TRBV5-4	TRBJ1-2	CASTLRGQYYGYTF
TRBV7-2	TRBJ2-7	CASSLALLAGVDEQYF
TRBV7-8	TRBJ2-2	CASRFRDRDLMGAGELFF
TRBV2	TRBJ2-3	CASSLGTSTDTQYF
TRBV18	TRBJ2-1	CASSPGLASLIYNEQFF
TRBV7-9	TRBJ1-1	CASSSTHLRDRATEAFF
TRBV4-1	TRBJ1-1	CASSQDFGRLNTEAFF
TRBV6-4	TRBJ1-2	CASYRVGYGYTF
TRBV24-1	TRBJ2-2	CATSDSRLAGAGELFF
TRBV6-6	TRBJ2-7	CASSAGTGVHEQYF
TRBV20-1	TRBJ2-7	CSARSGNEQYF
TRBV7-9	TRBJ2-3	CASSPGGKDTQYF